This T cell receptor (beta chain) derives from a study of OX40 agonist ivuxolimab in advanced cancers. On the study more broadly: Hepatocellular carcinoma, melanoma, renal cell or head and neck cancer was diagnosed in the dose-escalation patients.

About this clone: Antigen: not known.

Generated by immunoSEQ multiplex PCR, the TCRdb table keeps only in-frame clones and is missing some. The sample holds about 76,000 clones; 85% to 90% are singletons and the top ten take roughly 3%. Study-level findings and limits: There was clonal expansion of CD4+ and CD8+ blood T cells by week 6 at 0.1 to 3.0 mg/kg. Partial responders treated at 0.1-3.0 mg/kg exhibited clonal expansion among the lowest measured.

This receptor was identified in an adult with an advanced solid tumor such as melanoma, head and neck, liver or kidney cancer. The sequencing used CD4+ or CD8+ T cells sorted from blood, collected in a trial of the OX40 agonist ivuxolimab.

The CDR3 DNA reads TGTGCCAGCAGCCCCCCGGGGAACCGGAACACTGAAGCTTTCTTT. Translation: CASSPPGNRNTEAFF. The rearrangement joins TRBV5-5 to TRBJ1-1; unclear D gene. This CDR3 spans 15 amino acids. Per the germline V gene, CDR1 is SGHKS and CDR2 is YYEKEE (reference sequence). Trimming removed 4 bases at V and 1 base at J, with 14 bases between. Full variable domain (remainder filled in from reference TRBV5-5 and TRBJ1-1): DAGVTQSPTHLIKTRGQQVTLRCSPISGHKSVSWYQQVLGQGPQFIFQYYEKEERGRGNFPDRFSARQFPNYSSELNVNALLLGDSALYLCASSPPGNRNTEAFFGQGTRLTVV.